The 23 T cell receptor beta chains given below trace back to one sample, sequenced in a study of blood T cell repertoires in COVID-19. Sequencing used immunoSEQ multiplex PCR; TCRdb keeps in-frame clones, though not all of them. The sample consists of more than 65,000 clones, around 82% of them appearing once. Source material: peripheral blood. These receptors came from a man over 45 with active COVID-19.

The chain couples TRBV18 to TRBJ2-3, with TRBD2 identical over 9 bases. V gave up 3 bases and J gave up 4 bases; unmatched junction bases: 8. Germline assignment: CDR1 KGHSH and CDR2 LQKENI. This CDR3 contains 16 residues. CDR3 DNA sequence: TGTGCCAGCTCACCCAACGTAGCGGGAGCTGCAGATACGCAGTATTTT. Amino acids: CASSPNVAGAADTQYF.

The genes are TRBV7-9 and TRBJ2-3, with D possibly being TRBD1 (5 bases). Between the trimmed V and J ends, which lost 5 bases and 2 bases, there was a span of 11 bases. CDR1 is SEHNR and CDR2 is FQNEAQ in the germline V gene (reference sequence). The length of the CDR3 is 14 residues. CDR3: CASSPDRPTDTQYF. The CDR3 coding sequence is TGTGCCAGCAGCCCTGACAGACCCACAGATACGCAGTATTTT. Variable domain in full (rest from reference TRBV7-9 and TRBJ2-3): DTGVSQNPRHKITKRGQNVTFRCDPISEHNRLYWYRQTLGQGPEFLTYFQNEAQLEKSRLLSDRFSAERPKGSFSTLEIQRTEQGDSAMYLCASSPDRPTDTQYFGPGTRLTVL.

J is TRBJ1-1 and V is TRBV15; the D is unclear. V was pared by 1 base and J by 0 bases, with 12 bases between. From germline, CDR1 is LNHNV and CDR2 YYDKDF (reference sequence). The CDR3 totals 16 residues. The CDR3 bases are TGTGCCACCAGCAGAGTCGGAGGACCGGTGAACACTGAAGCTTTCTTT. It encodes CATSRVGGPVNTEAFF.

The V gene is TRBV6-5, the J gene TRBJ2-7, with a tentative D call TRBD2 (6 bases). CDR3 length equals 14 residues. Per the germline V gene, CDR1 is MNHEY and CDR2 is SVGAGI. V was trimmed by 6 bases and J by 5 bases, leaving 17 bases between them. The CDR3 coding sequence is TGTGCCAGCAGCCGTCTCCGGGGGAAAAACGAGCAGTACTTC. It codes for CASSRLRGKNEQYF.

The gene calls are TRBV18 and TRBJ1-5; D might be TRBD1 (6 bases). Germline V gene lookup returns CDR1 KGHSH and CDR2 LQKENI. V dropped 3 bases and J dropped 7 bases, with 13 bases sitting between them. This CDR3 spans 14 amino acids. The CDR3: CASSPPGGQQPQHF. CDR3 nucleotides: TGTGCCAGCTCACCGCCGGGGGGGCAACAGCCCCAGCATTTT.

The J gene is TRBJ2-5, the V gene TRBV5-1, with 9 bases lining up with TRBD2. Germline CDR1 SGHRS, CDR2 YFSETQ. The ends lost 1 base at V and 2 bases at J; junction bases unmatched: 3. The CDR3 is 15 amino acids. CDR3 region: CASSLWRGGQETQYF. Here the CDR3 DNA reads TGCGCCAGCAGCTTGTGGCGGGGGGGGCAAGAGACCCAGTACTTC. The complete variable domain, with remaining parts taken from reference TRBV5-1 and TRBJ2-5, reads KAGVTQTPRYLIKTRGQQVTLSCSPISGHRSVSWYQQTPGQGLQFLFEYFSETQRNKGNFPGRFSGRQFSNSRSEMNVSTLELGDSALYLCASSLWRGGQETQYFGPGTRLLVL.

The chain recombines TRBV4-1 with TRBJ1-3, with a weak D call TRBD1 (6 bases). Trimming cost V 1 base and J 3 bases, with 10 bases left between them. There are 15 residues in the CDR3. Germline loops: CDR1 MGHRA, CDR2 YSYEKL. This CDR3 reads CASSQASGDGNTIYF. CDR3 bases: TGCGCCAGCAGCCAAGCATCAGGGGATGGAAACACCATATATTTT.

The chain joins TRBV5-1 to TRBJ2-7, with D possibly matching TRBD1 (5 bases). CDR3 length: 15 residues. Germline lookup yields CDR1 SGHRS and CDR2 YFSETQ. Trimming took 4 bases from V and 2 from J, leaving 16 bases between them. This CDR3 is CASSQFLRDPYEQYF. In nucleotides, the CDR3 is TGCGCCAGCAGCCAATTCCTCAGGGATCCCTACGAGCAGTACTTC. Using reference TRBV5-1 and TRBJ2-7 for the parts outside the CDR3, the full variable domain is KAGVTQTPRYLIKTRGQQVTLSCSPISGHRSVSWYQQTPGQGLQFLFEYFSETQRNKGNFPGRFSGRQFSNSRSEMNVSTLELGDSALYLCASSQFLRDPYEQYFGPGTRLTVT.

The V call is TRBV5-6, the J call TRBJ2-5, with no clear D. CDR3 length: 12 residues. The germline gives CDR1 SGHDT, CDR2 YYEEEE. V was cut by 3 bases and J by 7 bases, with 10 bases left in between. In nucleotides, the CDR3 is TGTGCCAGCAGCTGGCAGGATGGGACCCAGTACTTC. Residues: CASSWQDGTQYF.

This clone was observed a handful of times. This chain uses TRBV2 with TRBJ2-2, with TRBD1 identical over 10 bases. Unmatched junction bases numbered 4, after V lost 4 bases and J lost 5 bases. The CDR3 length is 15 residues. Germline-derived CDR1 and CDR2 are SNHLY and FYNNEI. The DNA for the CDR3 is TGTGCCAGCAGTGCGGGGACAGGGGTTACCGGGGAGCTGTTTTTT. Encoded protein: CASSAGTGVTGELFF.

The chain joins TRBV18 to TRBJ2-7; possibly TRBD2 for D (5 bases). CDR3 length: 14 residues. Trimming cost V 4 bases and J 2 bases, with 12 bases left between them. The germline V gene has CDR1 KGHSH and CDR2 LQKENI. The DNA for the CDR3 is TGTGCCAGCTCACAGCTCGGGATCACCTACGAGCAGTACTTC. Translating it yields CASSQLGITYEQYF.

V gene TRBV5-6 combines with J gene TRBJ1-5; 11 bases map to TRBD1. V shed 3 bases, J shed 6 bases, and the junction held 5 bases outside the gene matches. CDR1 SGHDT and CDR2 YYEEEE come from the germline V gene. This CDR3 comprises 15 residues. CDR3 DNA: TGTGCCAGCAGCTCGGACAGGGGGCTAGTTCAGCCCCAGCATTTT. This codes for CASSSDRGLVQPQHF.

The DNA of the CDR3 is TGTGCCAGCAGTGAAAGAGGGAGGGAATACGAGCAGTACTTC. This translates into CASSERGREYEQYF. The chain joins TRBV2 to TRBJ2-7; the match to TRBD2 covers 7 bases. CDR1 SNHLY and CDR2 FYNNEI come from the germline V gene. The CDR3 sequence is 14 residues long. The J segment lost 4 bases and the V segment lost 2 bases, leaving 5 bases of the junction unmatched.

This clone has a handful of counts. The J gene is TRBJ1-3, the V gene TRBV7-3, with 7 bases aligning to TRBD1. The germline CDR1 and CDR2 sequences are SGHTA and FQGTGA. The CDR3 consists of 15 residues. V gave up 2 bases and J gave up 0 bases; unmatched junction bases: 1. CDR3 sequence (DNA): TGTGCCAGCAGCTTACAGGGGGACTCTGGAAACACCATATATTTT. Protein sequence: CASSLQGDSGNTIYF.

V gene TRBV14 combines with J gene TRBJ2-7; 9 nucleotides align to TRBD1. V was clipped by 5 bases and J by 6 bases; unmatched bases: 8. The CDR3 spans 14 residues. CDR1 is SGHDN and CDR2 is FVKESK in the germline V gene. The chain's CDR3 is CASSYRGRTGEQYF. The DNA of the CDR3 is TGTGCCAGCAGCTACAGGGGGCGCACAGGCGAGCAGTACTTC.

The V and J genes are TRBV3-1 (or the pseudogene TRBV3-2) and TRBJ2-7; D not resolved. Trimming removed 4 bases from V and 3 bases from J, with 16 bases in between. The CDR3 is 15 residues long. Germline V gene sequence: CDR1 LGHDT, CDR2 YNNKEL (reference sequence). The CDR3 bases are TGTGCCAGCAGCCCCTCTTGGAGTCCTCACTACGAGCAGTACTTC. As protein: CASSPSWSPHYEQYF.

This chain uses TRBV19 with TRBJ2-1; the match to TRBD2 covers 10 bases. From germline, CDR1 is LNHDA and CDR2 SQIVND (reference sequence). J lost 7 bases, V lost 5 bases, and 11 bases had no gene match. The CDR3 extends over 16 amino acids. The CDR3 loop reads CASSSNSGGPGNEQFF. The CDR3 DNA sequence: TGTGCCAGTAGTTCAAATAGCGGGGGGCCAGGGAATGAGCAGTTCTTC.

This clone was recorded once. CDR3 residues: CASSLPSSGANVLTF. The CDR3 nucleotides are TGTGCCAGCAGCCTCCCTAGCTCTGGGGCCAACGTCCTGACTTTC. The chain employs TRBV3-1 (or the pseudogene TRBV3-2) and TRBJ2-6, with D hard to call. The CDR3 spans 15 residues. The V end was cut by 4 bases, the J end by 0 bases, with 7 bases between. Germline V gene lookup returns CDR1 LGHDT and CDR2 YNNKEL (reference sequence).

The CDR3 nucleotides read TGTGCCAGCAGCCTGGGGCAGGGGGGCAATCAGCCCCAGCATTTT. This sequence encodes CASSLGQGGNQPQHF. The rearrangement links TRBV6-6 to TRBJ1-5; 7 bases agree with TRBD1. The germline CDR1 and CDR2 sequences are MNHNY and SVGAGI (reference sequence). This CDR3 has 15 residues. V shed 6 bases and J 2 bases; nucleotides not matched to a gene: 7.

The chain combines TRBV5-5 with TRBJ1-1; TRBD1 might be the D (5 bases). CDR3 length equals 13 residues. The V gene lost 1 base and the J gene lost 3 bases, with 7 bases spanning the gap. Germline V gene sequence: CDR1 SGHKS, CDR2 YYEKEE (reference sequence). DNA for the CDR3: TGTGCCAGCAGCTTGAGGGGCGACACTGAAGCTTTCTTT. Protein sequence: CASSLRGDTEAFF.

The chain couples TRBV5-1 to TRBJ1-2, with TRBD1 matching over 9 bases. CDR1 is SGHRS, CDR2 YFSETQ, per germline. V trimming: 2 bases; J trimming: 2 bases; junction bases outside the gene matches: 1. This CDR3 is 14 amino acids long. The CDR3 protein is CASSFGQGNYGYTF. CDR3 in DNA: TGCGCCAGCAGCTTTGGACAGGGGAACTATGGCTACACCTTC.

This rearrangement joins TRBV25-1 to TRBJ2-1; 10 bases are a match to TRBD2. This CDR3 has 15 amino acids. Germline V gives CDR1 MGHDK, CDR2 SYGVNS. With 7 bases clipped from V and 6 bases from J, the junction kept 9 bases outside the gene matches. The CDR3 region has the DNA TGTGCCAGCACTGAGTCTAGCGGGGGAGGCAATGAGCAGTTCTTC. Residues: CASTESSGGGNEQFF.

CDR3 region: CASSPTLDRGTDTQYF. CDR3 DNA sequence: TGTGCCAGCAGCCCAACCCTCGACCGGGGGACAGATACGCAGTATTTT. V gene TRBV7-2 combines with J gene TRBJ2-3, with a possible D match to TRBD2 (6 bases). Germline CDR1 SGHTA, CDR2 FQGNSA. V lost 5 bases and J 3 bases, leaving 18 bases between the germline ends. There are 16 residues in the CDR3. The full variable domain, completed using reference TRBV7-2 and TRBJ2-3, is GAGVSQSPSNKVTEKGKDVELRCDPISGHTALYWYRQSLGQGLEFLIYFQGNSAPDKSGLPSDRFSAERTGGSVSTLTIQRTQQEDSAVYLCASSPTLDRGTDTQYFGPGTRLTVL.